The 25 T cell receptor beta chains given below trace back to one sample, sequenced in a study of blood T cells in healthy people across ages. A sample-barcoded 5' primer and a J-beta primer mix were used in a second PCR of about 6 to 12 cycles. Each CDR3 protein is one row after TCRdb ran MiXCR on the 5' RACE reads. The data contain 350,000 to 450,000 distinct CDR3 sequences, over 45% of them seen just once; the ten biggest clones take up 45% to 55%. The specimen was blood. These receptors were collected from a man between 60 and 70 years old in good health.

Written as DNA, the CDR3 is TGCAGTGCTAGCCCCGGGAGGCCAACTAACTATGGCTACACCTTC. This encodes CSASPGRPTNYGYTF. This chain joins TRBV20-1 and TRBJ1-2; D uncertain. Deletions cut 3 bases from V and 0 bases from J, with 14 bases between. Germline assignment: CDR1 DFQATT and CDR2 SNEGSKA (reference sequence). This CDR3 contains 15 residues.

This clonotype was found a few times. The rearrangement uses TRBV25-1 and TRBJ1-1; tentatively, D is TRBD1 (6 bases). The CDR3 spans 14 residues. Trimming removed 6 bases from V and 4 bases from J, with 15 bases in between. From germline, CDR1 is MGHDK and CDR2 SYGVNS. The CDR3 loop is CASRGGGGSTEAFF. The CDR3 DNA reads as TGTGCCAGCAGGGGAGGGGGGGGAAGCACTGAAGCTTTCTTT.

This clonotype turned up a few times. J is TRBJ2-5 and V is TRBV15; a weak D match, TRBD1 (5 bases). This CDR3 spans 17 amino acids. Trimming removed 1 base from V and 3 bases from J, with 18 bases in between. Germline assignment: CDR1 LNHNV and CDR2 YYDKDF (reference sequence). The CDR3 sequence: CATSRVGREGWEETQYF. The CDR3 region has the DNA TGTGCCACCAGCAGAGTTGGCAGGGAAGGTTGGGAAGAGACCCAGTACTTC.

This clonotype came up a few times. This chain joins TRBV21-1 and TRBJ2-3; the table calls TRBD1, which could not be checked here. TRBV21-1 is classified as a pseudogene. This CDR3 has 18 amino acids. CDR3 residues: CASSKGDPPFSSTDTQYF. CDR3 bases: TGTGCCAGCAGCAAGGGGGATCCTCCATTCTCTAGCACAGATACGCAGTATTTT.

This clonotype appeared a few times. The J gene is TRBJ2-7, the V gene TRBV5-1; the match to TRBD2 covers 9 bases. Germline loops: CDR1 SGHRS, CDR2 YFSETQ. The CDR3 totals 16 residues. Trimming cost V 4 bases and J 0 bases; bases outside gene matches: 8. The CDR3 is CASSAGASGVSYEQYF. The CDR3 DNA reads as TGCGCCAGCAGCGCTGGAGCTAGCGGGGTCTCCTACGAGCAGTACTTC.

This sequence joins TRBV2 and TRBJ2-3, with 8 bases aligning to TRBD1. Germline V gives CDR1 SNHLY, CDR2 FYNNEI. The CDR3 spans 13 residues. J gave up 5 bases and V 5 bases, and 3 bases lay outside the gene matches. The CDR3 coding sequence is TGTGCCAGCAGTCTGGACAGGGTAGATACGCAGTATTTT. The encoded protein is CASSLDRVDTQYF.

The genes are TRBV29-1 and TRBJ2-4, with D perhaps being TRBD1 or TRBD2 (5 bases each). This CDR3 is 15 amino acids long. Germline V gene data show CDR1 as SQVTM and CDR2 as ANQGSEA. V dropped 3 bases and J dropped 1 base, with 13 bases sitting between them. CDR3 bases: TGCAGCGTTGACGCCCCCCGGGGCGCCAAAAACATTCAGTACTTC. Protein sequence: CSVDAPRGAKNIQYF.

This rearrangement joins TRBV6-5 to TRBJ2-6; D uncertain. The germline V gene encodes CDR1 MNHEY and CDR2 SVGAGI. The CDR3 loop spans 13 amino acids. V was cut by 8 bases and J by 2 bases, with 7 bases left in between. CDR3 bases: TGTGCCAGCTGGCGGCCTGGGGCCAACGTCCTGACTTTC. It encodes CASWRPGANVLTF.

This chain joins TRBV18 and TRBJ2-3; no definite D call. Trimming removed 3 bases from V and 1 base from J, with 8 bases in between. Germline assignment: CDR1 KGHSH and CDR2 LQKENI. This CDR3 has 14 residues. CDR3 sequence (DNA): TGTGCCAGCTCACCCGGTTCTGGCACAGATACGCAGTATTTT. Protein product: CASSPGSGTDTQYF.

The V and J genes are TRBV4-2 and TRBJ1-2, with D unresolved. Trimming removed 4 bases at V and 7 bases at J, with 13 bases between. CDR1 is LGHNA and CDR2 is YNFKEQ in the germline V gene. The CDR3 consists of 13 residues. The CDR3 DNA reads TGTGCCAGCAGCCCCAACGTCGGACGTGGCTACACCTTC. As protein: CASSPNVGRGYTF.

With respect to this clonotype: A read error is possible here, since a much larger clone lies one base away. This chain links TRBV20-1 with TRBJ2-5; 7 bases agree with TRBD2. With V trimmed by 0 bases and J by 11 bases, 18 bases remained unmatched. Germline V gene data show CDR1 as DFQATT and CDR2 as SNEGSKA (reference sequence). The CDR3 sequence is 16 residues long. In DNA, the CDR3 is TGCAGTGCTAGAGACGTGGGGACTACACCCTACAATGAGCAGTACTTC. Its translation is CSARDVGTTPYNEQYF.

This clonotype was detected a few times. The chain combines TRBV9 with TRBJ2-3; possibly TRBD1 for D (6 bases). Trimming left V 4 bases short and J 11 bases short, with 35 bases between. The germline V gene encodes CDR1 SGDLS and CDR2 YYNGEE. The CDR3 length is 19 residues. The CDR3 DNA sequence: TGTGCCAGCAGCCCAGACCCTAGAGGCCAACGGACAGTCGCCTGGGAGCAGTATTTT. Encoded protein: CASSPDPRGQRTVAWEQYF.

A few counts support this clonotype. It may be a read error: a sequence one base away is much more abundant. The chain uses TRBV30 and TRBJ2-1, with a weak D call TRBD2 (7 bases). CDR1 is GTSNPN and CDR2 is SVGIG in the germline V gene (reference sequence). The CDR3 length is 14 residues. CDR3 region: CTWSKGGAYNEQFF. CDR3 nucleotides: TGTACCTGGAGTAAGGGGGGGGCCTACAATGAGCAGTTCTTC.

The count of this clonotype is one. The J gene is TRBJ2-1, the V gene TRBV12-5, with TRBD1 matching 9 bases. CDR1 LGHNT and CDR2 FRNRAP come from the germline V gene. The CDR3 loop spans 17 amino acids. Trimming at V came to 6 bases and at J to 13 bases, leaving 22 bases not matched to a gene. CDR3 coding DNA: TGTGCTAGTGGCAGCGACGAGTGGGACAGGGAGGGAGAGACCCAGTTCTTC. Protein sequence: CASGSDEWDREGETQFF.

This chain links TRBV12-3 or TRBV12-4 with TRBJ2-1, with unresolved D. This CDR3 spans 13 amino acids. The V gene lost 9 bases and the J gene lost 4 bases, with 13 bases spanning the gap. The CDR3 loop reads CASQSSGYNEQFF. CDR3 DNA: TGTGCCAGTCAGTCGAGTGGTTACAATGAGCAGTTCTTC.

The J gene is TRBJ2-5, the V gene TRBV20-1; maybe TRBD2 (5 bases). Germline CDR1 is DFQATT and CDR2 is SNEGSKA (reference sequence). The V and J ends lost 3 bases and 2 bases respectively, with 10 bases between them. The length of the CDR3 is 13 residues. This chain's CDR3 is CSASGKRQETQYF. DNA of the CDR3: TGCAGTGCTAGCGGGAAGAGGCAAGAGACCCAGTACTTC.

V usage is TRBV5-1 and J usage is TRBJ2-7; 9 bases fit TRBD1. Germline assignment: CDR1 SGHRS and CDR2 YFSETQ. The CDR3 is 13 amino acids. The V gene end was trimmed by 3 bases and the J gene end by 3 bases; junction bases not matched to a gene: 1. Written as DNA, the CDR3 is TGCGCCAGCAGCTGGGACAGGGACTACGAGCAGTACTTC. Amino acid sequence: CASSWDRDYEQYF.

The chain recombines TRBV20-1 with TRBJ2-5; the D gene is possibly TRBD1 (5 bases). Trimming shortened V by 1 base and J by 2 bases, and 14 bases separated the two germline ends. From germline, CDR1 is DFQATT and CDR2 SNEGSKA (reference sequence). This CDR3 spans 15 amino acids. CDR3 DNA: TGCAGTGCTAGAGGCGGACAAACGATACAAGAGACCCAGTACTTC. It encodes CSARGGQTIQETQYF.

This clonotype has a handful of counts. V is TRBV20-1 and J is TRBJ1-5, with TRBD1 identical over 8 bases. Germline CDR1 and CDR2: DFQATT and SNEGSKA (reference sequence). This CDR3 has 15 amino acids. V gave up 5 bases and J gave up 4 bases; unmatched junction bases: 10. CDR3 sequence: CSARGLQGANQPQHF. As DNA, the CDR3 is TGCAGTGCTCGGGGCCTTCAGGGGGCAAATCAGCCCCAGCATTTT.

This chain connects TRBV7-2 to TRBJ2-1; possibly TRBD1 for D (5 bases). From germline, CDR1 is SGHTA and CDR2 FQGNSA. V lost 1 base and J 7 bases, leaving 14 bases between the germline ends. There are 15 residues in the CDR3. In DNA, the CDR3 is TGTGCCAGCAGCTTAGGAGTGCAGGGTCGGAATGAGCAGTTCTTC. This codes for CASSLGVQGRNEQFF.

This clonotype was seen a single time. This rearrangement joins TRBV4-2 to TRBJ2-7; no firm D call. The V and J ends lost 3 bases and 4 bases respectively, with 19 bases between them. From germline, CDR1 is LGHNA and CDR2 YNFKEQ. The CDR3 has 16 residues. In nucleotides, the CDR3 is TGTGCCAGCAGCCATGAGACGGGCTCCCTGTTTTACGAGCAGTACTTC. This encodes CASSHETGSLFYEQYF.

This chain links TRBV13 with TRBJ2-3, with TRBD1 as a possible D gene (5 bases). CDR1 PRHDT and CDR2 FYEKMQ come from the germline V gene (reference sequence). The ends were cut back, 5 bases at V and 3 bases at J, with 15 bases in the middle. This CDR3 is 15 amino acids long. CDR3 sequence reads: CASSPPDKGTDTQYF. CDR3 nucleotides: TGTGCCAGCAGCCCCCCGGACAAGGGGACAGATACGCAGTATTTT.

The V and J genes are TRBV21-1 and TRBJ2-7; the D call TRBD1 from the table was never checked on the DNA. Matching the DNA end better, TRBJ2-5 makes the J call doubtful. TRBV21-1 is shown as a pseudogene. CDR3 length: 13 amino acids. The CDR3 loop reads CARDWGDRKTQYF. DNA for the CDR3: TGTGCCCGCGATTGGGGGGACCGTAAGACCCAGTACTTC.

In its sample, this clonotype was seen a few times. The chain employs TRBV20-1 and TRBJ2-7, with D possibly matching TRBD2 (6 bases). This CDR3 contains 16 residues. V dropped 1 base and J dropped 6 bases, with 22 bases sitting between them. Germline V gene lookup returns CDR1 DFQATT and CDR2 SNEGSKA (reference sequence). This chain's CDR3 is CSARVPRGNRGIEQYF. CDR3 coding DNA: TGCAGTGCTAGAGTTCCTCGGGGGAATCGGGGGATCGAGCAGTACTTC.

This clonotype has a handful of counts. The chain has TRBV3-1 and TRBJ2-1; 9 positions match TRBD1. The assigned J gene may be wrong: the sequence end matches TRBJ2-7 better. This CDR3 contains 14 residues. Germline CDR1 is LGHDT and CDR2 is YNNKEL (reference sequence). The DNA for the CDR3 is TGTGCCAGCAGCCACCCGGGACAGGGCTACGAGCAGTACTTC. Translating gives CASSHPGQGYEQYF.